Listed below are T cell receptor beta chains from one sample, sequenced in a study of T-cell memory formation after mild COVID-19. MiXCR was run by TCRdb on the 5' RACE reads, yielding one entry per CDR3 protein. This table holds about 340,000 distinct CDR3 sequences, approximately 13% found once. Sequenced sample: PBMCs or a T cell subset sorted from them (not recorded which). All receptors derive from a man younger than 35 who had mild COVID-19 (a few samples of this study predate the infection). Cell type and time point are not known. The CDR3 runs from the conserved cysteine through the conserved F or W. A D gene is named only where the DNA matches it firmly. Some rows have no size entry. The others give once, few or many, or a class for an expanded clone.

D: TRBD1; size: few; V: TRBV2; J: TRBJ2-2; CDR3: CASSERDRGGTGELFF; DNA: TGTGCCAGCAGTGAAAGGGACAGGGGAGGCACCGGGGAGCTGTTTTTT
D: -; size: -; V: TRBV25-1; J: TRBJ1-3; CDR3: CASTGSSGNTIYF; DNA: TGTGCCAGCACAGGCAGCTCTGGAAACACCATATATTTT
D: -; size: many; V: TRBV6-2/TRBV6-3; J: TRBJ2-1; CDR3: CASISGGLYSYNEQFF; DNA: TGTGCCAGCATTAGTGGGGGGCTTTACTCCTACAATGAGCAGTTCTTC
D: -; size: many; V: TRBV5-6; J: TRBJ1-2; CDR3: CASSLGDANYGYTF; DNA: TGTGCCAGCAGCTTGGGCGATGCTAACTATGGCTACACCTTC
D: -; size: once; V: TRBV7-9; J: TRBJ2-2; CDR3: CASSLGEQNTGELFF; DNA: TGTGCCAGCAGTTTAGGCGAGCAGAACACCGGGGAGCTGTTTTTT
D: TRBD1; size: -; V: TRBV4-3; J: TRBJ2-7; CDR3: CASSPTNRDSKYEQYF; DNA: TGCGCCAGCAGCCCGACAAACCGGGACAGCAAATACGAGCAGTACTTC
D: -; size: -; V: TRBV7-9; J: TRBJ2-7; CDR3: CASSLVSGRAYEQYF; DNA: TGTGCCAGCAGCTTAGTGTCGGGTAGGGCCTACGAGCAGTACTTC
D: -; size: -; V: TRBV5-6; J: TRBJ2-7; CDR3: CASSFARAYEQYF; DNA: TGTGCCAGCAGCTTTGCCAGAGCCTACGAGCAGTACTTC
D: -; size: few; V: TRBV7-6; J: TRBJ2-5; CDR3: CASIPLASETQYF; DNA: TGTGCCAGCATCCCACTAGCTTCAGAGACCCAGTACTTC
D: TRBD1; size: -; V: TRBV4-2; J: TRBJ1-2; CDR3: CASSQAGQGGYGYTF; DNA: TGTGCCAGCAGCCAGGCAGGACAGGGGGGCTATGGCTACACCTTC
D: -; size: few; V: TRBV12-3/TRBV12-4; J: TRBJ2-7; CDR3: CASSLGGKTYEQYF; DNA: TGTGCCAGCAGTTTAGGTGGGAAAACCTACGAGCAGTACTTC
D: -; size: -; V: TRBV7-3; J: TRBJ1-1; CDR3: CASSPEVGYEAFF; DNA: TGTGCCAGCAGCCCCGAAGTCGGCTACGAAGCTTTCTTT
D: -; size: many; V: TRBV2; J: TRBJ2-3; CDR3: CASSEMGRTDTQYF; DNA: TGTGCCAGCAGTGAAATGGGTCGCACAGATACGCAGTATTTT
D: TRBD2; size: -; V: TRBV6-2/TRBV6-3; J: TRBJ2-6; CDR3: CASSYSGRGGSGANVLTF; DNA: TGTGCCAGCAGTTACTCGGGCCGCGGGGGCTCTGGGGCCAACGTCCTGACTTTC
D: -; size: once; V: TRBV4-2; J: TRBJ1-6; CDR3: CASSQDVGINSPLHF; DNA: TGTGCCAGCAGCCAAGACGTAGGTATCAATTCACCCCTCCACTTT
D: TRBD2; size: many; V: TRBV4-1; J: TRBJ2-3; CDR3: CASSLPTSGGFAGTDTQYF; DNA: TGCGCCAGCAGCCTCCCGACTAGCGGGGGTTTCGCGGGGACAGATACGCAGTATTTT
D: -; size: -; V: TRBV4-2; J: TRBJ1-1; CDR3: CASSQGQGRSFF; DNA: TGTGCCAGCAGCCAAGGCCAGGGAAGGTCTTTCTTT
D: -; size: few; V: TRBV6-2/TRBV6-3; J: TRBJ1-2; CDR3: CASTNGGVAYGYTF; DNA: TGTGCCAGCACCAACGGAGGGGTGGCCTATGGCTACACCTTC
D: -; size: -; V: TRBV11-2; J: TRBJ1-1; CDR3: CASSFVQRGTEAFF; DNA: TGTGCCAGCAGCTTCGTACAGAGGGGCACTGAAGCTTTCTTT
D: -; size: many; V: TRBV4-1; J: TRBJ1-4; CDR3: CASSREQGGGNEKLFF; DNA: TGCGCCAGCAGCCGTGAACAGGGAGGAGGTAATGAAAAACTGTTTTTT
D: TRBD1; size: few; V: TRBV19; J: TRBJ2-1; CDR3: CASSIGDSPTEQFF; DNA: TGTGCCAGTAGTATAGGGGACAGCCCAACGGAGCAGTTCTTC
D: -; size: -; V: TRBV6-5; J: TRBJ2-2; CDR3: CASSYSGAGAGELFF; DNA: TGTGCCAGCAGTTACTCGGGGGCGGGAGCCGGGGAGCTGTTTTTT
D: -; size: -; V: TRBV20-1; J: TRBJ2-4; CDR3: CSAREVTKNIQYF; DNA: TGCAGTGCTAGAGAAGTGACCAAAAACATTCAGTACTTC
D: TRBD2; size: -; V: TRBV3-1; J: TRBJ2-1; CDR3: CASSQVGLADLFF; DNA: TGTGCCAGCAGCCAAGTGGGACTAGCGGATTTATTCTTC
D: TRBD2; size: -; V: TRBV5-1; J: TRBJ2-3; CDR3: CASSAREGRALMNTQYF; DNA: TGCGCCAGCAGCGCCAGGGAGGGGAGGGCCCTCATGAATACGCAGTATTTT
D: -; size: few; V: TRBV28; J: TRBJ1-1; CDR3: CASGGQIQNTEAFF; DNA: TGTGCCAGCGGCGGACAGATACAGAACACTGAAGCTTTCTTT
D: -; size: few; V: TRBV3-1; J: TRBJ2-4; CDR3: CASSQVGRNIQYF; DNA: TGTGCCAGCAGCCAAGTAGGTAGGAACATTCAGTACTTC
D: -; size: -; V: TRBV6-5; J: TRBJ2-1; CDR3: CASSLRISSYNEQFF; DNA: TGTGCCAGCAGCCTAAGGATTAGCTCCTACAATGAGCAGTTCTTC
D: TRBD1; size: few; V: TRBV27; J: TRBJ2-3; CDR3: CASSFTWQGAGTDTQYF; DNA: TGTGCCAGCAGTTTCACCTGGCAGGGGGCTGGAACAGATACGCAGTATTTT
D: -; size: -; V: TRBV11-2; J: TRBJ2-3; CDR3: CASSSFLEAWNTQYF; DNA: TGTGCCAGCAGCTCTTTTCTGGAAGCCTGGAATACGCAGTATTTT
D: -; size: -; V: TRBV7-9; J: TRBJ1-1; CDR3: CASSWGTDTEAFF; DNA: TGTGCCAGCAGCTGGGGGACGGACACTGAAGCTTTCTTT
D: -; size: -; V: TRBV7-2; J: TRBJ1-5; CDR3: CASSFREGGQDQPQHF; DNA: TGTGCCAGCAGCTTTAGGGAGGGGGGGCAAGATCAGCCCCAGCATTTT
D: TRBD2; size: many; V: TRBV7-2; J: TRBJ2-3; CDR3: CASSLGLAEKDTQYF; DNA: TGTGCCAGCAGCTTAGGGCTAGCGGAGAAAGATACGCAGTATTTT
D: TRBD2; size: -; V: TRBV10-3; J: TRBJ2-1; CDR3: CAISESYSGGANEQFF; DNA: TGTGCCATCAGTGAGTCATACAGCGGGGGGGCCAATGAGCAGTTCTTC
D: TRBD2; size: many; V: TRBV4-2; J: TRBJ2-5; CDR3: CASSQDGTLGGETQYF; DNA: TGTGCCAGCAGCCAAGATGGAACGCTGGGGGGGGAGACCCAGTACTTC
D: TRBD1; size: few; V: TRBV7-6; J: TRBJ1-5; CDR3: CASSLGQGASQPQHF; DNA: TGTGCCAGCAGCTTAGGTCAGGGGGCAAGTCAGCCCCAGCATTTT
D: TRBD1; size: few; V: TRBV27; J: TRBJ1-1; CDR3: CASSLSPTGGYTEAFF; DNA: TGTGCCAGCAGTTTATCCCCGACAGGGGGCTACACTGAAGCTTTCTTT
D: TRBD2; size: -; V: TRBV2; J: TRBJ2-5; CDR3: CASRTSNQETQYF; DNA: TGTGCCTCCCGGACTAGCAACCAAGAGACCCAGTACTTC
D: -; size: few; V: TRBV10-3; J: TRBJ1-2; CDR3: CAIRKGEGRPEINYGYTF; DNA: TGTGCCATCAGAAAAGGGGAGGGGCGCCCCGAAATTAACTATGGCTACACCTTC
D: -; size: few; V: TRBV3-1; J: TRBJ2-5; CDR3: CASSPRPGANQETQYF; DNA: TGTGCCAGCAGCCCCCGCCCCGGGGCGAATCAAGAGACCCAGTACTTC